The entry that follows covers one T cell receptor (beta chain) sequence. It lacks a known antigen. One base away there is no much larger clone; base qualities are not given. In total, about 650 healthy bone marrow donors made up the cohort. At the time of sampling, all cohort members were nominally healthy, though unrecorded immune exposures were likely present. The donor tested CMV seropositive and was one of the 289 seropositive cohort members. Every donor gave a peripheral blood sample, and the peripheral blood mononuclear cells from that sample were used for TCR beta sequencing. Genomic DNA extraction from the blood cell samples was performed with the Qiagen DNeasy Blood Extraction Kit. These data come from a study of cytomegalovirus exposure and HLA in healthy donors (dated 2017 in TCRdb). In the study overall: An earlier analysis of some 600 of the donors reported approximately 300 Gb of sequence data and approximately 120 million unique TCR beta sequences obtained from 150 million to 200 million T cells. The study profiled the T cell repertoires of more than 500 subjects by immunosequencing and related them to cytomegalovirus serostatus. The study was designed to test whether signatures of past pathogen exposure could be identified by cataloging public T cell receptors. About five DR-DQ haplotypes were handled as single units for association and clustering, since linkage in the cohort was strong. Donor age, sex, ethnicity and CMV serostatus were compiled together with the repertoire data. A later analysis re-analyzed previously published TCR beta repertoires from roughly 630 donors and added high-resolution HLA genotyping to study TCR occurrence patterns. Besides the first cohort of 666 subjects, a separate validation cohort made up of 95 to 150 different subjects was used. Genome-wide SNP genotypes for about 65% of the 666 donors were used in a later genetic analysis, which treated that subset as a discovery cohort. An early release that covered about 600 HLA-typed donors contained about 300 gigabases of sequencing data and tens of millions of unique TCR sequences. HLA typing included class I and class II loci at four-digit resolution. Of the roughly 400 genotyped donors, 65% to 90% were placed in the genetic ancestry cluster associated with self-reported Caucasian donors. The later analysis used no new phenotypic data to find candidate immune exposures, relying instead on TCR beta sequences and their occurrence across donors. To decide whether each TCR beta V gene segment behaved as functional or pseudogenic, an earlier analysis of over 500 of the donors relied on high-throughput TCR beta sequencing. All discovery cohort repertoires had been generated using a single sequencing platform. Among 398 genotyped donors of the cohort, an average of about 220,000 unique TCR beta nucleotide sequences was sequenced per donor, of which approximately 19% were non-productive. High-throughput TCR immunosequencing, statistical association of individual TCRs with disease status, and machine learning were combined to predict cytomegalovirus infection status. Typing coverage varied by locus: roughly 620-630 donors for A, B, C, DRB1 and DQB1; roughly 560 for DQA1; nearly 610 for DPA1; approximately 470 for DPB1.

General findings and caveats noted by the study authors: Because counts were too low, approximately 18 rarely observed V segments, including chromosome 9 orphons, were excluded from the earlier analysis of 587 of the donors. Because some donors lacked HLA typing at each locus, the association tests relied only on the typed subset. A later genetic analysis reported fewer N-insertions in productive TCRs among donors in an Asian-associated ancestry cluster than the approximately 670-donor mean. The sequencing pipeline was judged likely to have produced a cluster of highly shared sequence variants as a technical artifact. Several of the top co-occurrence clusters appeared to be linked to parvovirus B19, influenza, CMV and Epstein-Barr virus, according to a later analysis. A later genetic analysis associated a missense DCLRE1C variant with V-gene and J-gene trimming of TCR beta chains, and an independent cohort replicated the association. An earlier analysis of 587 of the donors showed that most TCR beta V segments appeared in productive rearrangements either about 87% or about 30% of the time, which broadly matched IMGT annotations. In a later analysis, TCR association rates were found to vary across HLA loci, with the most associated TCRs seen for DRB1 alleles and the fewest for HLA-C alleles. In the study, some 160 TCR beta chains were listed as associated with cytomegalovirus. This cohort had only TCR beta chains sequenced, and the lack of alpha or paired-chain data limited which features could be detected. While some public TCRs were present in many individuals, most TCR sequences turned up only very rarely across donors. The only immune exposure information available for the cohort was CMV serostatus. A later analysis associated around 16,000 TCR beta sequences with specific HLA alleles at a false discovery rate of 0.05. The classifier was reported to diagnose cytomegalovirus status with high specificity and sensitivity in both the original cohort and the validation cohort. When HLA alleles, especially DR and DQ, strongly co-occurred, attributing TCR associations to individual alleles was difficult. According to the authors, the approach could potentially be generalized to other disease states and immunological phenotypes. Compared with equally common non-associated chains, HLA-associated TCR beta chains in a later analysis were more clonally expanded and had lower generation probabilities. In vitro tests confirmed that a few of the cytomegalovirus-associated TCR beta chains recognize cytomegalovirus antigens. The presence/absence analyses assumed that sequencing depth was roughly uniform across donors, and that assumption may not be true. A further reported finding was that TCR beta sequences accurately predicted the HLA-A and HLA-B alleles for most subjects in the first cohort. In a later analysis, most CMV-associated TCR beta chains were found to appear HLA-restricted, with HLA associations seemingly driven largely by CMV exposure. Correlated functional status among segregating V segments might reflect linkage disequilibrium, but an unknown experimental factor could not be ruled out.

The library was made by the immunoSEQ multiplex PCR assay. For the multiplex PCR, a mixture combining 60 forward primers for TCR Vbeta segments and 13 reverse primers for TCR Jbeta segments was used. Amplification of the CDR3 region of rearranged TCR beta genes was performed with a multiplex PCR assay on genomic DNA. On the Illumina HiSeq System, the amplified TCR beta libraries were sequenced as 87-base-pair reads. The paper's processing steps were these. In a later analysis, around 80 million unique TCR beta chains were counted across the approximately 620 repertoires, and roughly 9.9 million of these chains were shared by at least two donors. To remove PCR and sequencing errors, raw reads were error-corrected and collapsed into unique sequences using a nearest-neighbor algorithm that merged closely related sequences. Alignment of CDR3 sequences to IMGT reference sequences was used to assign V, D and J gene segments. For a sequence to be retained, a match of at least six nucleotides was required to both a V gene segment and a J gene segment. A rearrangement counted as productive if the CDR3 had no stop codons and remained in frame with V and J, and every other rearrangement counted as non-productive. Following IMGT convention, CDR3 was defined as the stretch from the second conserved V-encoded cysteine up to the conserved J-encoded phenylalanine. The earlier analysis of about 570 of the donors excluded any sequence lacking an unambiguous match to a single V gene segment. In an earlier analysis of about 590 of the donors, a V segment was called functional when productive rearrangements were above 56.7%, and segregating when the standard deviation between donors exceeded 5%. To diagnose cytomegalovirus status from the catalog of TCR beta chain sequences, a statistical classification framework was built. In a later analysis, V and J genes were assigned by comparing TCR nucleotide sequences against IMGT/GENE-DB human TR gene sequences. A later analysis assigned CDR3 sequences and most-parsimonious VDJ recombination scenarios with the TCRdist pipeline. In a later analysis, each TCR beta chain was defined by its CDR3 amino acid sequence together with its V-gene family, and reads without a unique V-gene family were excluded. As a way to deal with suspected cross-contamination and a sequencing artifact, a later analysis dropped under 600 nucleotide sequences that were highly shared and had low generation probability. In a later analysis, a clonal expansion index for each public chain was calculated from normalized within-repertoire ranks of inferred template counts. In a later analysis, generation probabilities were computed with a VDJ recombination model fitted to out-of-frame rearrangements, and the resulting probabilities were checked against IGoR. In a later analysis, TCR-TCR, TCR-HLA and TCR-CMV co-occurrence was scored with hypergeometric tests, and a repertoire-size bias correction was applied to TCR pairs. A later analysis estimated false discovery rates by permuting HLA or CMV assignments 20 times. In a later analysis, co-occurring TCRs were grouped with DBSCAN, and TCRdist sequence similarity was added when clustering was performed within HLA-allele-positive subsets. Co-occurrence clustering excluded repertoires with fewer than 30,000 or more than 120,000 public chains, plus five with anomalous nucleotide sharing. TCRdb provides this immuneACCESS table in a form limited to in-frame rearrangements. Some clones are lacking; in checked studies, under half of them reflect an unresolved V gene, and why the rest are absent is not known. V and J calls and clone size are copied from that table; D and trimming were computed from the DNA. In this sample the table shows over 100,000 clones, about two thirds of which occur a single time. The ten largest make up 5.5% to 7% of the sample.

The sample comprised PBMCs. The clonotype was recovered from a man aged 35 to 55 in good health and CMV-seropositive.

The encoded CDR3 is CSVDRESTEAFF. The nucleotide sequence is TGCAGCGTTGACCGGGAGAGCACTGAAGCTTTCTTT. The rearrangement joined TRBV29-1 to TRBJ1-1; too little of a D gene remains to name it. Inclusive of the bounding cysteine and phenylalanine, the CDR3 is 12 residues long. This entry keeps only the CDR3 DNA: 36 bases, framed from base 1. The junction carries 9 bases between V and J, which are trimmed by 3 bases and 4 bases respectively. The germline V gene yields SQVTM for CDR1 and ANQGSEA for CDR2.